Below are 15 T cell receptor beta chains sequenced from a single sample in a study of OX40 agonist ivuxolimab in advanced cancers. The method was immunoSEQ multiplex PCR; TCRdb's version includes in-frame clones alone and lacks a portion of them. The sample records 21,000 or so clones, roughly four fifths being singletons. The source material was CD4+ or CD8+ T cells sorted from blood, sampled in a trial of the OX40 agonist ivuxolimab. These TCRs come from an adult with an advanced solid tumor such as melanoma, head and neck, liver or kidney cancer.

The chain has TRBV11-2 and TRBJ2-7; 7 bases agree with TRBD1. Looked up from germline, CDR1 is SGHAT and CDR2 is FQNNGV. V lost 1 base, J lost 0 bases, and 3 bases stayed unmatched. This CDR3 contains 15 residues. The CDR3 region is CASSLAGQSSYEQYF. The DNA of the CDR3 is TGTGCCAGCAGCTTAGCGGGACAGAGCTCCTACGAGCAGTACTTC.

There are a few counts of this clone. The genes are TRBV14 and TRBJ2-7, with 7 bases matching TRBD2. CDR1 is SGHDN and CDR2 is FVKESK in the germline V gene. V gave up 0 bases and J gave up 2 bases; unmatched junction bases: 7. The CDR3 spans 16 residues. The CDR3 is CASSQEERGLPYEQYF. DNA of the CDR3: TGTGCCAGCAGCCAAGAAGAGCGGGGACTGCCCTACGAGCAGTACTTC.

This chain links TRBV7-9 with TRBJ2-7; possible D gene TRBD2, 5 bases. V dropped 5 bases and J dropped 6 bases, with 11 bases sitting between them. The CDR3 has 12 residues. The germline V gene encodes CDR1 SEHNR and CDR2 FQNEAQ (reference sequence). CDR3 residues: CASSPGKGEQYF. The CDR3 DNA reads TGTGCCAGCAGCCCGGGGAAGGGCGAGCAGTACTTC.

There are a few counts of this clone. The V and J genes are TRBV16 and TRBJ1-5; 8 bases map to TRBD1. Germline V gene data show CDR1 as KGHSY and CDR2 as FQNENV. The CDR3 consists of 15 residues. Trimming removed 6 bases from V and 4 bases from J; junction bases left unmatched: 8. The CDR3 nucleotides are TGTGCCAGCAGACAACGGACAGGGTTTAATCAGCCCCAGCATTTT. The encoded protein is CASRQRTGFNQPQHF.

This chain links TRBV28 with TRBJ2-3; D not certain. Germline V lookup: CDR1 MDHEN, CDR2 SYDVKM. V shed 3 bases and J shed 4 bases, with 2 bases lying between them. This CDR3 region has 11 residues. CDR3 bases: TGTGCCAGCAGTTTCGCAGATACGCAGTATTTT. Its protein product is CASSFADTQYF.

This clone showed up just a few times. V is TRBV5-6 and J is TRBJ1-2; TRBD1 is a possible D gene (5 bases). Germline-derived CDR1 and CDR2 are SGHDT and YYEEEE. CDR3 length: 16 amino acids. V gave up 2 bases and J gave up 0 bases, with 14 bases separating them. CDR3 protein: CASSLIWQGTNYGYTF. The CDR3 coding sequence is TGTGCCAGCAGCTTAATTTGGCAGGGTACTAACTATGGCTACACCTTC.

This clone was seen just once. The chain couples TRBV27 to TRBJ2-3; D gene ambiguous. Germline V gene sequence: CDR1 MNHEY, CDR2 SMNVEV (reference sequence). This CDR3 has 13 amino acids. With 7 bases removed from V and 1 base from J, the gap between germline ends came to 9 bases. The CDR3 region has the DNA TGTGCCAGCAACGAACACGGCACAGATACGCAGTATTTT. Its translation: CASNEHGTDTQYF.

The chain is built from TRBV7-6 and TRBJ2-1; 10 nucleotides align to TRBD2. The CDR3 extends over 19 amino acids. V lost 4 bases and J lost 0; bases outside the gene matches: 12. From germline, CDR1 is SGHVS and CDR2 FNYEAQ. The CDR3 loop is CASSSRAGGPTSSYNEQFF. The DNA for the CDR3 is TGTGCCAGCAGCTCCCGAGCGGGAGGGCCCACGAGCTCCTACAATGAGCAGTTCTTC.

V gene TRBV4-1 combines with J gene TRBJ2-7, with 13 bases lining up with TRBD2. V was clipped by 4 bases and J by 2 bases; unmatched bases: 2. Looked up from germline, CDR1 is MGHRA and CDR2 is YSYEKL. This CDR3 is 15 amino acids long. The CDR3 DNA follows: TGCGCCAGCAGCCTCGGGACTAGCGGGACCTACGAGCAGTACTTC. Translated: CASSLGTSGTYEQYF.

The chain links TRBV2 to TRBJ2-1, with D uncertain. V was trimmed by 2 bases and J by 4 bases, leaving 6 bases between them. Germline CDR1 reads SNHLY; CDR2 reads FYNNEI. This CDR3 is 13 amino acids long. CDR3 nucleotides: TGTGCCAGCAGTGAATCAGGTTACAATGAGCAGTTCTTC. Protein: CASSESGYNEQFF. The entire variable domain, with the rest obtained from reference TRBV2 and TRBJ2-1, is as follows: EPEVTQTPSHQVTQMGQEVILRCVPISNHLYFYWYRQILGQKVEFLVSFYNNEISEKSEIFDDQFSVERPDGSNFTLKIRSTKLEDSAMYFCASSESGYNEQFFGPGTRLTVL.

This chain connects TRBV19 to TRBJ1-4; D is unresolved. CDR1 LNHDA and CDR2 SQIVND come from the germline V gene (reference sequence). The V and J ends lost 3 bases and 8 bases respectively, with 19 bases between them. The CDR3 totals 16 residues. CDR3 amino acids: CASSISLRGPREKLFF. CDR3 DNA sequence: TGTGCCAGTAGTATTTCCTTACGGGGTCCGCGGGAAAAACTGTTTTTT.

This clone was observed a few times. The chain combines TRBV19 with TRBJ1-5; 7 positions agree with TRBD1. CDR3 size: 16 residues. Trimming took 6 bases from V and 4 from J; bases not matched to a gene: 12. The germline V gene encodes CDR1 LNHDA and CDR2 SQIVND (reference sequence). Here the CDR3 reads CASRETLGGSNQPQHF. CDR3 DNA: TGTGCCAGTAGAGAGACGTTAGGGGGCTCAAATCAGCCCCAGCATTTT.

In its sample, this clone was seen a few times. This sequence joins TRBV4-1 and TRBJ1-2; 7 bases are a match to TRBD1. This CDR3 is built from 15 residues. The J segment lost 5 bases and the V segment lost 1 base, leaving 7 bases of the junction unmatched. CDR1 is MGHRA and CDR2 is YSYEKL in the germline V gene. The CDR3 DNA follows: TGCGCCAGCAGCCAAGCCCCGGCAGGGGGTTATGGCTACACCTTC. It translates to CASSQAPAGGYGYTF.

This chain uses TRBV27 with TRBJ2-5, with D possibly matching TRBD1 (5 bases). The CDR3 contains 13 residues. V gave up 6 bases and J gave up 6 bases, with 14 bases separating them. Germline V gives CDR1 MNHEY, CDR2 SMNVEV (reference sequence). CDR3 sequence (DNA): TGTGCCAGCAGAAACACAGGAGAAAAGACCCAGTACTTC. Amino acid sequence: CASRNTGEKTQYF.

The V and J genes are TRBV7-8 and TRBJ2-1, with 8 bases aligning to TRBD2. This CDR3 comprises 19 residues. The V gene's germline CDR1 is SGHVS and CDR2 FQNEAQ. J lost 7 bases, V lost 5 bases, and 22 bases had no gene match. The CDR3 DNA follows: TGTGCCAGCAGCCCACTAACCCCCGGTAGGGCTAGCGGGTCGAATGAGCAGTTCTTC. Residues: CASSPLTPGRASGSNEQFF.